Shown below are 14 T cell receptor beta chains from a single sample sequenced in a study of blood T cell repertoires in COVID-19. TCRdb's table, derived via immunoSEQ multiplex PCR, lists solely in-frame clones and lacks some. The sample has 140,000 or so clones; about 85% are singletons. What was sequenced was peripheral blood. The source is a woman in her seventies with COVID-19, enrolled during active disease.

This clone was found once. One end of the junction is discordant with germline, which a read error may explain. V is TRBV3-1 (or the pseudogene TRBV3-2) and J is TRBJ1-1; D gene unclear. CDR1 and CDR2 from the germline V gene are LGHDT and YNNKEL (reference sequence). The CDR3 totals 11 residues. The CDR3 region is CASSQDLTHHF. Here the CDR3 DNA reads TGTGCCAGCAGCCAAGATTTAACACACCACTTT.

The chain has TRBV6-6 and TRBJ2-4, with D tentatively TRBD1 (6 bases). This CDR3 is built from 16 residues. CDR1 and CDR2 from the germline V gene are MNHNY and SVGAGI (reference sequence). Trimming left V 6 bases short and J 7 bases short, with 22 bases between. In nucleotides, the CDR3 is TGTGCCAGCAGCCCGCTTTCGACAGGTGATTATAACATTCAGTACTTC. Amino acid sequence: CASSPLSTGDYNIQYF.

This clone turned up a few times. The chain is built from TRBV27 and TRBJ2-3; weak D call: TRBD1 (6 bases). This CDR3 region has 14 residues. Germline V gene sequence: CDR1 MNHEY, CDR2 SMNVEV (reference sequence). V was cut by 5 bases and J by 3 bases, with 12 bases left in between. The CDR3 protein is CASSIRQVTDTQYF. The CDR3 DNA sequence: TGTGCCAGCAGTATTAGACAGGTAACAGATACGCAGTATTTT.

The rearrangement links TRBV6-2 or TRBV6-3 to TRBJ1-5, with a tentative D call TRBD1 (5 bases). The CDR3 runs 16 residues. Between the trimmed V and J ends, which lost 6 bases and 2 bases, there was a span of 17 bases. Germline V gene lookup returns CDR1 MNHEY and CDR2 SVGEGT. DNA of the CDR3: TGTGCCAGCAGCCCTCTTCAGGGTACGGGCAATCAGCCCCAGCATTTT. Its translation: CASSPLQGTGNQPQHF.

The V call is TRBV30, the J call TRBJ2-2; tentative D call: TRBD1 (6 bases). Germline CDR1 GTSNPN, CDR2 SVGIG (reference sequence). The CDR3 is 13 amino acids. V dropped 3 bases and J dropped 8 bases, with 13 bases sitting between them. This CDR3 reads CAWSRQVSGELFF. The CDR3, as DNA: TGTGCCTGGAGCCGACAGGTATCGGGGGAGCTGTTTTTT. The entire variable domain, with the rest obtained from reference TRBV30 and TRBJ2-2, is as follows: SQTIHQWPATLVQPVGSPLSLECTVEGTSNPNLYWYRQAAGRGLQLLFYSVGIGQISSEVPQNLSASRPQDRQFILSSKKLLLSDSGFYLCAWSRQVSGELFFGEGSRLTVL.

The genes are TRBV7-2 and TRBJ2-5, with no clear D. The CDR3 has 16 amino acids. Between the trimmed V and J ends, which lost 1 base and 1 base, there was a span of 13 bases. Germline loops: CDR1 SGHTA, CDR2 FQGNSA. The CDR3: CASSLGPQNPQETQYF. The CDR3 DNA is TGTGCCAGCAGCTTAGGCCCCCAGAACCCCCAAGAGACCCAGTACTTC.

This chain links TRBV11-2 with TRBJ2-5; 9 bases fit TRBD1. This CDR3 contains 16 residues. J was trimmed by 5 bases and V by 5 bases; bases with no gene match: 12. CDR1 and CDR2 (germline): SGHAT, FQNNGV. CDR3 coding DNA: TGTGCCAGCAGCGCCCGGACAGGGGCTTTCGGTGAGACCCAGTACTTC. This encodes CASSARTGAFGETQYF.

The chain couples TRBV6-5 to TRBJ1-5; TRBD1 is a possible D gene (6 bases). Looked up from germline, CDR1 is MNHEY and CDR2 is SVGAGI. The length of the CDR3 is 15 residues. The V gene lost 5 bases and the J gene lost 0 bases, with 11 bases spanning the gap. The CDR3 is CASSRTVDSNQPQHF. CDR3 nucleotide sequence: TGTGCCAGCAGTAGGACAGTAGATAGCAATCAGCCCCAGCATTTT.

The chain combines TRBV2 with TRBJ2-7, with TRBD2 matching over 16 bases. CDR3 length equals 20 residues. Germline V gene data show CDR1 as SNHLY and CDR2 as FYNNEI. Trimming took 5 bases from V and 1 from J; bases not matched to a gene: 14. CDR3 region: CASSIPRGTSGGVSSYEQYF. In DNA, the CDR3 is TGTGCCAGCAGTATTCCCCGTGGGACTAGCGGGGGGGTATCTTCCTACGAGCAGTACTTC. The full variable domain, with the rest looked up from reference TRBV2 and TRBJ2-7, is EPEVTQTPSHQVTQMGQEVILRCVPISNHLYFYWYRQILGQKVEFLVSFYNNEISEKSEIFDDQFSVERPDGSNFTLKIRSTKLEDSAMYFCASSIPRGTSGGVSSYEQYFGPGTRLTVT.

This clone was found once. The V and J genes are TRBV5-1 and TRBJ2-7; TRBD1 agrees at 8 bases. Germline V CDR1 and CDR2: SGHRS, YFSETQ. V gave up 4 bases and J gave up 2 bases; unmatched junction bases: 5. CDR3 size: 14 residues. The CDR3 sequence: CASSPGQVAYEQYF. Here the CDR3 DNA reads TGCGCCAGCAGCCCGGGACAGGTTGCCTACGAGCAGTACTTC.

The chain joins TRBV27 to TRBJ1-2, with D maybe TRBD1 (5 bases). V lost 5 bases, J lost 4 bases, and 17 bases lay in between. The CDR3 consists of 15 residues. From germline, CDR1 is MNHEY and CDR2 SMNVEV (reference sequence). In DNA form, the CDR3 reads TGTGCCAGCAGTCTTCGAGGGGCCGGGGGCTATGGCTACACCTTC. Protein sequence: CASSLRGAGGYGYTF.

V and J are TRBV5-1 and TRBJ2-7, with 7 bases lining up with TRBD1. Germline values: CDR1 SGHRS, CDR2 YFSETQ. Trimming at V came to 6 bases and at J to 0 bases, leaving 12 bases not matched to a gene. The length of the CDR3 is 16 residues. CDR3 DNA: TGCGCCAGCACAGTGAGCCCTGGACAGGTCTCCTACGAGCAGTACTTC. Translation: CASTVSPGQVSYEQYF.

The chain is built from TRBV5-6 and TRBJ1-1; 10 nucleotides line up with TRBD1. CDR1 SGHDT and CDR2 YYEEEE come from the germline V gene. With V trimmed by 0 bases and J by 6 bases, 8 bases remained unmatched. The CDR3 runs to 16 residues. The CDR3 DNA is TGTGCCAGCAGCTTGGCGGACAGGGGGGAGGGGGCTGAAGCTTTCTTT. The encoded protein is CASSLADRGEGAEAFF.

This rearrangement joins TRBV19 to TRBJ1-5; D possibly corresponds to TRBD1 (6 bases). Trimming stripped 3 bases from V and 5 bases from J, with 17 bases between. Germline V gene sequence: CDR1 LNHDA, CDR2 SQIVND (reference sequence). The CDR3 runs 16 residues. The CDR3 DNA is TGTGCCAGTAGTATGGCGGGGGGCTTCAGAGATCAGCCCCAGCATTTT. Translating it yields CASSMAGGFRDQPQHF.